The sequence of this TCR beta chain was determined in a study of cytomegalovirus exposure and HLA in healthy donors. With 60 Vbeta and 13 Jbeta primers, the PCR was carried out. Sequencing used immunoSEQ multiplex PCR; TCRdb keeps in-frame clones, though not all of them. The sample lists 90,000 to 120,000 clones; roughly 80% were seen once. Specimen: PBMCs. The origin of this receptor is a man aged 30 to 45 in good health and CMV-seronegative.

As DNA, the CDR3 is TGTGCCAGCAGTATACTAGCGCCTAGCACAGATACGCAGTATTTT. Its protein is CASSILAPSTDTQYF. The V and J genes are TRBV6-5 and TRBJ2-3, with TRBD2 matching 7 bases. CDR1 is MNHEY, CDR2 SVGAGI, per germline. The CDR3 totals 15 residues. The V gene end was trimmed by 5 bases and the J gene end by 0 bases; junction bases not matched to a gene: 5.